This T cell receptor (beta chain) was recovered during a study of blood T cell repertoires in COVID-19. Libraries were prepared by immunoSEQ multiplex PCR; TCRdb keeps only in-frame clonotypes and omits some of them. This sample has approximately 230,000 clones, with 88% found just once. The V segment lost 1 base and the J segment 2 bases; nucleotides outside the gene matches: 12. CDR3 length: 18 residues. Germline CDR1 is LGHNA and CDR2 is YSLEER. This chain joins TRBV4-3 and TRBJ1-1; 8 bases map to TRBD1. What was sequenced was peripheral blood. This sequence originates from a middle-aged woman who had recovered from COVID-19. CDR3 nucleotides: TGCGCCAGCAGCCAAGGAGTGCCGGGACAGGCCTATAACACTGAAGCTTTCTTT. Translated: CASSQGVPGQAYNTEAFF.